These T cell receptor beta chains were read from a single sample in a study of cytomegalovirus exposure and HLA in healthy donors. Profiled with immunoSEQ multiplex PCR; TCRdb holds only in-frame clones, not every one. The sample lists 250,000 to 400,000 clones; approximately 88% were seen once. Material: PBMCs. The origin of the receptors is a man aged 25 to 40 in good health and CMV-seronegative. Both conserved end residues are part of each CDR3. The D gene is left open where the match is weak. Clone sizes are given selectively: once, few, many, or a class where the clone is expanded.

TGTGCCAGCATTGCGACGGGGGCCTACGAGCAGTACTTC CASIATGAYEQYF TRBV6-5 . . TRBJ2-7
TGTGCCAGTAGTACAGTAGCGGGGGGGCCCACCGGGGAGCTGTTTTTT CASSTVAGGPTGELFF TRBV19 . TRBD2 TRBJ2-2
TGTGCCAGCAGCGTATCACAGGACACTAACACTGAAGCTTTCTTT CASSVSQDTNTEAFF TRBV9 . . TRBJ1-1
TGTGCCAGCAGCTTATCAGAGGGGGCAGTATATGGCTACACCTTC CASSLSEGAVYGYTF TRBV11-2 . TRBD1 TRBJ1-2
TGTGCCAGCACCACCGTGGGGACAGGGAACTATGGCTACACCTTC CASTTVGTGNYGYTF TRBV6-1 few TRBD1 TRBJ1-2
TGTGCCAGCAGCGAGGGACAGGACTATGGCTACACCTTC CASSEGQDYGYTF TRBV2 once TRBD1 TRBJ1-2
TGTGCCAGCAGCCACCCCCCTTCCGGGAGGAAAGGGGAGACCCAGTACTTC CASSHPPSGRKGETQYF TRBV7-8 once TRBD2 TRBJ2-5
TGTGCCAGCAGTCCGTGGACAGAATCCTACGAGCAGTACTTC CASSPWTESYEQYF TRBV6-5 . . TRBJ2-7
TGTGCCAGCAGTCGCGGGGGAACCTACGAGCAGTACTTC CASSRGGTYEQYF TRBV2 . TRBD2 TRBJ2-7
TGTGCCAGCAGTTATTACCAGGGGGTTTCTGGCTACACCTTC CASSYYQGVSGYTF TRBV6-5 . TRBD1 TRBJ1-2
TGTGCCAGCAGTGAAGCGCTTCAAGGGGGCGGGGACACCGGGGAGCTGTTTTTT CASSEALQGGGDTGELFF TRBV2 . . TRBJ2-2
TGTGCCAGCAGCCCCCGGACAGGGTTGTACTCACCCCTCCACTTT CASSPRTGLYSPLHF TRBV9 . TRBD1 TRBJ1-6
TGTGCCAGTAGTATTCGAGGGAGAGACTACGAGCAGTACTTC CASSIRGRDYEQYF TRBV19 . . TRBJ2-7
TGTGCCAGCAGCGCTCCTCGGGGTGCAACTAATGAAAAACTGTTTTTT CASSAPRGATNEKLFF TRBV7-2 . . TRBJ1-4
TGTGCCAGCAGTTACGGGAGGGGGACCCAGTACTTC CASSYGRGTQYF TRBV6-5 . TRBD2 TRBJ2-5
TGTGCCAGCAGGGGGGGGACCTACGAGCAGTACTTC CASRGGTYEQYF TRBV6-5 . TRBD2 TRBJ2-7
TGTGCCAGCAGCCCCTCGAAAGTGAGGGCTGGTGAAAAACTGTTTTTT CASSPSKVRAGEKLFF TRBV7-2 . . TRBJ1-4
TGTGCCAGCAGTTTATCGATCCAGGGGTCTAAGTACTTC CASSLSIQGSKYF TRBV27 once . TRBJ2-7
TGTGCCTGGAGTGTAAGGCTAGCGCTGCAAGAGACCCAGTACTTC CAWSVRLALQETQYF TRBV30 . . TRBJ2-5
TGTGCCAGCAGCGCCCGGGACAGACTTTCCTACGAGCAGTACTTC CASSARDRLSYEQYF TRBV9 . TRBD1 TRBJ2-7
TGTGCCAGTAGTATCGAGGGATTCAATCAGCCCCAGCATTTT CASSIEGFNQPQHF TRBV19 . . TRBJ1-5
TGTGCCAGCTCAGCGATCGCACCGGCGGGGAATTCACCCCTCCACTTT CASSAIAPAGNSPLHF TRBV18 once . TRBJ1-6
TGTGCCAGTAGTTTCAACATGAACACTGAAGCTTTCTTT CASSFNMNTEAFF TRBV19 . . TRBJ1-1
TGTGCCAGCAGCCCGGACGGGACAGGGATACTTCTCGTAGCCTACGAGCAGTACTTC CASSPDGTGILLVAYEQYF TRBV7-9 . TRBD1 TRBJ2-7
TGCAGCGTTGCGGGAGCTTCTTTTGCAGCTTTCTTT CSVAGASFAAFF TRBV29-1 . . TRBJ1-1
TGTGCCAGCAGCCCGGACAGGGTCTCCTACGAGCAGTACTTC CASSPDRVSYEQYF TRBV7-2 . TRBD1 TRBJ2-7
TGTGCCGGGCCCCTCGGAGGGACGGGCTACGAGCAGTACTTC CAGPLGGTGYEQYF TRBV6-1 few . TRBJ2-7
TGTGCCAGCAGTGACACAAGGGAGGGCAATCAGCCCCAGCATTTT CASSDTREGNQPQHF TRBV28 . . TRBJ1-5
TGTGCCAGCAGACAGACAGGCACCCGGCAGCCCCAGCATTTT CASRQTGTRQPQHF TRBV6-5 . . TRBJ1-5
TGCAGCGTTGAACCCGGGATCTATGGCTACACCTTC CSVEPGIYGYTF TRBV29-1 . . TRBJ1-2
TGTGCTAGTGGTTTGGCAGGGGGACGAGAGACCCAGTACTTC CASGLAGGRETQYF TRBV12-5 . TRBD1 TRBJ2-5
TGCAGCGCCGATGGTTACTCCGGGGAGCTGTTTTTT CSADGYSGELFF TRBV29-1 . . TRBJ2-2
TGTGCCAGCAGCCAAGGGCCGGGACAGGGAAGTATCGGGCAGTACTTC CASSQGPGQGSIGQYF TRBV4-2 . TRBD1 TRBJ2-7
TGCGCCAGCAGCTCCCGGGACAGGGACAATTCACCCCTCCACTTT CASSSRDRDNSPLHF TRBV5-1 . TRBD1 TRBJ1-6
TGCGCCAGCAGTGAGTCGAGGCAGTACACCGGGGAGCTGTTTTTT CASSESRQYTGELFF TRBV10-1 . . TRBJ2-2
TGTGCCAGCAGTCCTTGGACAGAGGGTAATCAGCCCCAGCATTTT CASSPWTEGNQPQHF TRBV6-5 . . TRBJ1-5
TGTGCCAGCAGCCCGGGACAGGGGAACAACGAGCAGTACTTC CASSPGQGNNEQYF TRBV7-6 . TRBD1 TRBJ2-7